Shown below are 3 T cell receptor beta chains from a single sample sequenced in a study of blood T cell repertoires in COVID-19. The protocol was immunoSEQ multiplex PCR, while the TCRdb copy is restricted to in-frame clones and leaves out a portion. The table records some 450,000 clones, 80% to 90% of them present only once. Material for sequencing was peripheral blood. The receptor source for this set is a man aged 18 to 29 with COVID-19, enrolled during active disease.

This clone turned up a few times. The gene calls are TRBV5-6 and TRBJ1-2, with a possible D match to TRBD1 (6 bases). Germline V lookup: CDR1 SGHDT, CDR2 YYEEEE. The V and J ends lost 4 bases and 3 bases respectively, with 13 bases between them. The CDR3 extends over 14 amino acids. The CDR3 bases are TGTGCCAGCAGCCCAAACAGGGTTGACTATGGCTACACCTTC. Protein product: CASSPNRVDYGYTF.

The chain employs TRBV12-3 or TRBV12-4 and TRBJ2-1, with D unresolved. CDR3 length: 13 amino acids. V was clipped by 5 bases and J by 7 bases, with 12 bases between them. The chain's CDR3 is CASSRLPQNEQFF. The CDR3 nucleotides read TGTGCCAGCAGTCGACTGCCCCAGAATGAGCAGTTCTTC.

The chain links TRBV2 to TRBJ2-5, with D possibly being TRBD2 (6 bases). The CDR3 is 14 residues long. CDR1 is SNHLY and CDR2 is FYNNEI in the germline V gene. V lost 7 bases, J lost 7 bases, and 19 bases lay in between. The CDR3 sequence: CASNWAAGAATQYF. The CDR3 DNA reads as TGTGCCAGCAATTGGGCAGCGGGTGCAGCGACCCAGTACTTC.